The 2 T cell receptor beta chains in this list originate from one sample, sequenced in a study of cytomegalovirus exposure and HLA in healthy donors. Sequencing was performed with immunoSEQ multiplex PCR; in TCRdb, only in-frame clones are kept and a portion is missing. Among over 45,000 clones, 88% were seen once, and the ten largest hold about 6.7%. The sample consisted of PBMCs. The receptors were gathered from a woman aged 30 to 39 in good health and CMV-seronegative.

The chain joins TRBV6-1 to TRBJ1-3; 7 positions match TRBD1. The CDR3 is 14 residues long. After removal of 8 bases from V and 3 bases from J, the junction contained 7 bases not matched to a gene. Per germline, CDR1 MNHNS and CDR2 SASEGT. The CDR3 DNA reads TGTGCCAGCTCTCAGACAGGGTATGGAAACACCATATATTTT. Encoded protein: CASSQTGYGNTIYF.

The genes are TRBV5-1 and TRBJ2-5; D not resolved. The length of the CDR3 is 14 residues. Per the germline V gene, CDR1 is SGHRS and CDR2 is YFSETQ. V was cut by 3 bases and J by 1 base, with 10 bases left in between. The CDR3, as DNA: TGCGCCAGCAGCTCGATCGCAGGCCAAGAGACCCAGTACTTC. This sequence encodes CASSSIAGQETQYF.